These T cell receptor beta chains were read from a single sample in a study of blood T cells in healthy people across ages. TCRdb itself ran the 5' RACE reads through MiXCR, one entry per CDR3 protein. The sample shows 700,000 or so distinct CDR3 sequences, around 43% of them seen only once. Sequencing used blood. These receptors originate from a man at least 80 years old in good health. The CDR3 runs from the conserved cysteine through the conserved F or W. The D gene is left open where the match is weak. Only part of the rows carry a size: once, few, many, or a class if the clone is expanded.

J | D | size | V | CDR3 | DNA
TRBJ2-1 | TRBD2 | - | TRBV28 | CASKYSGRLNEQFF | TGTGCCAGCAAATATAGCGGGAGGTTAAATGAGCAGTTCTTC
TRBJ2-3 | TRBD2 | few | TRBV6-6 | CASSYGGGSTDTQYF | TGTGCCAGCAGTTACGGGGGGGGGAGCACAGATACGCAGTATTTT
TRBJ1-5 | TRBD1 | - | TRBV6-2/TRBV6-3 | CASSYDRGLSNQPQHF | TGTGCCAGCAGTTACGACAGGGGGCTTAGCAATCAGCCCCAGCATTTT
TRBJ2-1 | - | - | TRBV20-1 | CSATGTYNEQFF | TGCAGTGCTACGGGGACATACAATGAGCAGTTCTTC
TRBJ2-6 | - | many | TRBV7-2 | CASSHRSPGVPLSGANVLTF | TGTGCCAGCAGCCATAGGTCCCCGGGAGTGCCACTCTCTGGGGCCAACGTCCTGACTTTC
TRBJ2-7 | TRBD2 | few | TRBV7-2 | CASSLGGGGDSYEQYF | TGTGCCAGCAGCTTAGGCGGCGGGGGGGATTCCTACGAGCAGTACTTC
TRBJ1-1 | - | - | TRBV6-2/TRBV6-3 | CASSFHRDLNTEAFF | TGTGCCAGCAGTTTTCACCGGGACTTGAACACTGAAGCTTTCTTT
TRBJ1-2 | TRBD1 | - | TRBV5-4 | CASSGGQGLANYGYTF | TGTGCCAGCAGCGGGGGACAGGGACTAGCTAACTATGGCTACACCTTC
TRBJ2-3 | - | many | TRBV18 | CASSPSYSTDTQYF | TGTGCCAGCTCACCATCATATAGCACAGATACGCAGTATTTT
TRBJ2-1 | TRBD1 | - | TRBV29-1 | CSVGRDRGHEQFF | TGCAGCGTGGGCCGGGACAGGGGCCACGAGCAGTTCTTC
TRBJ1-1 | - | - | TRBV27 | CASSPPRTTNTEAFF | TGTGCCAGCAGTCCCCCCAGGACAACGAACACTGAAGCTTTCTTT
TRBJ1-5 | - | - | TRBV3-1 | CASSQAGVGNQPQHF | TGTGCCAGCAGCCAAGCAGGGGTCGGCAATCAGCCCCAGCATTTT
TRBJ2-1 | - | - | TRBV20-1 | CSAGTPVEQFF | TGCAGTGCTGGAACCCCGGTTGAGCAGTTCTTC
TRBJ1-5 | TRBD1 | - | TRBV6-1 | CASSVGTGGAGQPQHF | TGTGCCAGCAGTGTCGGGACAGGGGGCGCGGGGCAGCCCCAGCATTTT
TRBJ1-1 | - | few | TRBV5-6 | CASSLWVSNTEAFF | TGTGCCAGCAGCTTGTGGGTTTCGAACACTGAAGCTTTCTTT
TRBJ2-7 | TRBD2 | - | TRBV5-1 | CASSLGGLATGEQYF | TGCGCCAGCAGCTTAGGGGGACTAGCAACCGGGGAGCAGTACTTC
TRBJ2-7 | - | - | TRBV29-1 | CSVGFGRGLNEQYF | TGCAGCGTTGGGTTCGGGCGGGGCCTAAATGAGCAGTACTTC
TRBJ2-1 | - | - | TRBV4-3 | CASSQVYSQETQFF | TGCGCCAGCAGCCAAGTATACAGTCAAGAGACCCAGTTCTTC
TRBJ2-1 | TRBD2 | many | TRBV27 | CASSLGLAGGNEQFF | TGTGCCAGCAGTTTAGGCCTAGCGGGAGGGAATGAGCAGTTCTTC
TRBJ2-4 | - | few | TRBV6-2/TRBV6-3 | CASSYKEIQYF | TGTGCCAGCAGTTACAAGGAAATCCAGTACTTC
TRBJ2-1 | TRBD2 | - | TRBV24-1 | CAAASGRAIDEQFF | TGTGCCGCCGCTAGCGGGAGGGCCATCGATGAGCAGTTCTTC
TRBJ2-7 | - | - | TRBV10-3 | CAISESGNEQYF | TGTGCCATCAGTGAGTCGGGAAACGAGCAGTACTTC
TRBJ2-5 | TRBD2 | many | TRBV10-1 | CASSESSGGTQETQYF | TGCGCCAGCAGTGAGTCAAGCGGGGGGACCCAAGAGACCCAGTACTTC
TRBJ2-1 | - | - | TRBV5-4 | CASSLRAPLANEQFF | TGTGCCAGCAGCTTAAGAGCCCCCCTTGCCAATGAGCAGTTCTTC
TRBJ2-3 | - | - | TRBV6-1 | CASSNGEGSPPDTQYF | TGTGCCAGCAGCAACGGAGAGGGATCCCCCCCAGATACGCAGTATTTT
TRBJ2-1 | TRBD2 | - | TRBV11-2 | CASSPMGGDANEQFF | TGTGCCAGCAGCCCGATGGGAGGGGACGCCAATGAGCAGTTCTTC
TRBJ1-3 | - | few | TRBV20-1 | CSARDRGHPSSGNTIYF | TGCAGTGCTAGAGATCGGGGGCACCCGAGCTCTGGAAACACCATATATTTT
TRBJ2-5 | TRBD1 | few | TRBV5-5 | CASSFGQGRKETQYF | TGTGCCAGCAGCTTTGGACAGGGGAGGAAGGAGACCCAGTACTTC
TRBJ1-1 | - | - | TRBV6-6 | CASKQGFTEAFF | TGTGCCAGCAAACAAGGGTTCACTGAAGCTTTCTTT
TRBJ2-1 | - | - | TRBV5-6 | CASSLRGETQFF | TGTGCCAGCAGCTTGCGAGGAGAGACCCAGTTCTTC
TRBJ2-6 | - | - | TRBV6-2/TRBV6-3 | CASIPDGIGANVLTF | TGTGCCAGCATCCCGGACGGGATTGGGGCCAACGTCCTGACTTTC
TRBJ1-2 | - | - | TRBV18 | CASSPLMMTGDARGYTF | TGTGCCAGCTCACCACTCATGATGACAGGAGATGCTCGGGGCTACACCTTC
TRBJ2-5 | - | - | TRBV11-2 | CASSSSRRNKETQYF | TGTGCCAGCAGTTCCTCCCGGAGGAACAAAGAGACCCAGTACTTC
TRBJ2-1 | - | few | TRBV10-3 | CAISDEGRAQFF | TGTGCCATCAGTGATGAGGGCCGTGCCCAGTTCTTC
TRBJ1-3 | TRBD1 | - | TRBV5-1 | CASSRDRNRNTIYF | TGCGCCAGCAGCCGGGACAGGAATCGAAACACCATATATTTT
TRBJ2-5 | - | many | TRBV5-1 | CASSPTGLETQYF | TGCGCCAGCAGCCCTACAGGGCTGGAGACCCAGTACTTC
TRBJ2-6 | TRBD1 | few | TRBV7-2 | CASSPRTGATSSGANVLTF | TGTGCCAGCAGCCCGCGGACAGGGGCAACCTCCTCTGGGGCCAACGTCCTGACTTTC
TRBJ1-2 | TRBD1 | few | TRBV6-2/TRBV6-3 | CASREQGYGYTF | TGTGCCAGCAGAGAACAGGGGTATGGCTACACCTTC
TRBJ2-7 | - | many | TRBV12-3/TRBV12-4 | CASSRTASSYEQYF | TGTGCCAGCAGCCGGACCGCCAGCTCCTACGAGCAGTACTTC
TRBJ2-7 | - | - | TRBV20-1 | CSAPGLIFYEQYF | TGCAGTGCCCCGGGACTCATCTTCTACGAGCAGTACTTC
TRBJ2-3 | - | many | TRBV7-9 | CASSLAGPDTQYF | TGTGCCAGCAGCTTAGCAGGACCAGATACGCAGTATTTT
TRBJ2-3 | TRBD1 | few | TRBV27 | CASSFGTGKTDTQYF | TGTGCCAGCAGTTTCGGGACAGGGAAAACAGATACGCAGTATTTT
TRBJ2-1 | - | many | TRBV7-9 | CASSPGQGYEQFF | TGTGCCAGCAGCCCTGGTCAAGGGTATGAGCAGTTCTTC
TRBJ1-5 | TRBD1 | - | TRBV28 | CASRGGTGSNQPQHF | TGTGCCAGCAGGGGCGGGACAGGGAGCAATCAGCCCCAGCATTTT
TRBJ1-4 | - | - | TRBV14 | CASSLYSGPGEELFF | TGTGCCAGCAGCCTATACAGCGGGCCTGGAGAAGAACTGTTTTTT
TRBJ2-7 | TRBD1 | many | TRBV28 | CASSPGTASSYEQYF | TGTGCCAGCAGTCCCGGGACAGCGAGCTCCTACGAGCAGTACTTC
TRBJ2-7 | TRBD2 | - | TRBV6-5 | CASSNTAGGPYEQYF | TGTGCCAGCAGCAACACAGCGGGAGGGCCTTACGAGCAGTACTTC
TRBJ2-2 | - | - | TRBV5-1 | CASSLGGSSDTGELFF | TGCGCCAGCAGCTTGGGAGGTAGTAGTGACACCGGGGAGCTGTTTTTT
TRBJ2-7 | - | - | TRBV9 | CASSVDPDGPHYEQYF | TGTGCCAGCAGCGTAGACCCCGACGGACCACACTACGAGCAGTACTTC
TRBJ2-2 | - | - | TRBV5-1 | CASRGEQANTGELFF | TGCGCCAGCAGAGGGGAGCAGGCGAACACCGGGGAGCTGTTTTTT
TRBJ2-5 | TRBD2 | - | TRBV18 | CASSRPGLVEETQYF | TGTGCCAGCTCACGCCCGGGACTAGTCGAAGAGACCCAGTACTTC
TRBJ2-1 | TRBD2 | once | TRBV12-3/TRBV12-4 | CASSLAAGVGSEQFF | TGTGCCAGCAGTTTAGCGGCGGGAGTCGGAAGTGAGCAGTTCTTC
TRBJ2-7 | TRBD2 | - | TRBV29-1 | CSVTLAGRTYEQYF | TGCAGCGTTACCCTAGCGGGGAGAACCTACGAGCAGTACTTC
TRBJ2-3 | TRBD2 | - | TRBV9 | CASSVALLAGDRTDTQYF | TGTGCCAGCAGCGTAGCTCTCCTAGCGGGAGATCGCACAGATACGCAGTATTTT
TRBJ2-7 | TRBD2 | few | TRBV7-9 | CASSPGTSGQYEQYF | TGTGCCAGCAGCCCAGGGACTAGCGGGCAGTACGAGCAGTACTTC